This TCR beta chain was identified during a study of beta chain features in type 1 diabetes. This clone was picked up a small number of times. What it binds is unknown. Study conclusions and caveats: Significant though moderate, a shortening of TCRB CDR3s appeared in all four CD4+ subsets of Type 1 diabetes patients. The question of HLA type influencing TCRB rearrangement was one that remained unresolved here.

Every bit of the isolated RNA underwent reverse transcription, so sequencing read expressed TCRB transcripts. The method was immunoSEQ multiplex PCR; TCRdb's version includes in-frame clones alone and lacks a portion of them. In the table there are about 410,000 clones, approximately 15% of which are singletons. Unmatched junction bases numbered 2, after V lost 1 base and J lost 1 base. Germline V CDR1 and CDR2: GTSNPN, SVGIG (reference sequence). The CDR3 is made up of 14 amino acids. V and J are TRBV30 and TRBJ1-2, with 8 bases that match TRBD1. The sequenced material came from naive CD4+ T cells from blood. The sequence derives from a man in his thirties or forties in good health. CDR3 sequence (DNA): TGTGCCTGGAGTGCAGGGGGCTTTAACTATGGCTACACCTTC. This codes for CAWSAGGFNYGYTF. Drawing the rest from reference TRBV30 and TRBJ1-2, the complete variable domain is SQTIHQWPATLVQPVGSPLSLECTVEGTSNPNLYWYRQAAGRGLQLLFYSVGIGQISSEVPQNLSASRPQDRQFILSSKKLLLSDSGFYLCAWSAGGFNYGYTFGSGTRLTVV.